The clone carrying this TCR beta chain was counted a few times. Its antigen is still unknown. The data belong to a study of T cell responses to AZD1222 COVID-19 vaccine. General study results and limits: The CD4 TCRs associated with vaccination extended across spike and predominated at 160-218 and 743-854.

Profiled with immunoSEQ multiplex PCR; TCRdb holds only in-frame clones, not every one. The table shows tens of thousands of clones, with about nine tenths occurring only once. The input for sequencing was peripheral blood, taken on day 0 of AZD1222 vaccination. This receptor was taken from an adult in good health.

The chain's CDR3 is CASSHQGQPYEQYF. The CDR3 DNA sequence: TGCGCCAGCAGCCACCAAGGACAGCCCTACGAGCAGTACTTC. This sequence joins TRBV4-1 and TRBJ2-7; D might be TRBD1 (6 bases). Germline V gene sequence: CDR1 MGHRA, CDR2 YSYEKL. Trimming shortened V by 3 bases and J by 2 bases, and 11 bases separated the two germline ends. The CDR3 contains 14 residues.